Below, one T cell receptor (beta chain) is given with its context. Measured with immunoSEQ multiplex PCR; TCRdb has only the in-frame clones, and not every one. Of around 370,000 clones in the sample, over 80% were seen once. This record comes from a study of blood T cell repertoires in COVID-19. Whole-study context: The origin of the acute and convalescent COVID-19 samples was the United States, Italy and Spain.

CDR3 length equals 15 residues. Trimming left V 5 bases short and J 7 bases short, with 20 bases between. Germline CDR1 reads SGHTA; CDR2 reads FQGNSA. Seattle patients were enrolled during active infection and followed longitudinally. The clonotype comes from a woman aged 50 to 60 with COVID-19, enrolled during active disease. This chain links TRBV7-2 with TRBJ1-1; tentative D call: TRBD1 (6 bases). Input material: peripheral blood. This CDR3 reads CASSPSLWGRLEAFF. Here the CDR3 DNA reads TGTGCCAGCAGCCCTTCGTTGTGGGGGCGCCTTGAAGCTTTCTTT.